This T cell receptor beta chain is drawn from a study of Ad26.COV2.S vaccination and SARS-CoV-2 variants. Study at large: The study gave Ad26.COV2.S intramuscularly, once or twice 56 days apart.

Treatment of the sample: some 20 received Ad26.COV2.S at low or high dose, single or two shots; roughly 5 received placebo; per-sample allocation not given. After the first vaccine or placebo injection, samples were drawn on day 63. This CDR3 comprises 13 residues. V was pared by 7 bases and J by 1 base, with 8 bases between. The V gene's germline CDR1 is MDHEN and CDR2 SYDVKM. Repertoires were generated with immunoSEQ multiplex PCR, while TCRdb's copy carries only in-frame clones and drops some. This table holds roughly 460,000 clones, 80% to 90% found once. The sample was peripheral blood, taken in a trial of Ad26.COV2.S vaccine versus placebo. The chain joins TRBV28 to TRBJ2-1, with D possibly being TRBD1 (5 bases). The sequence was obtained from a person between 18 and 59 years old who received the Ad26.COV2.S COVID-19 vaccine or a placebo. CDR3 sequence: CASMPGSYNEQFF. In DNA, the CDR3 is TGTGCCAGCATGCCAGGGTCCTACAATGAGCAGTTCTTC. The entire variable domain, with the rest obtained from reference TRBV28 and TRBJ2-1, is as follows: DVKVTQSSRYLVKRTGEKVFLECVQDMDHENMFWYRQDPGLGLRLIYFSYDVKMKEKGDIPEGYSVSREKKERFSLILESASTNQTSMYLCASMPGSYNEQFFGPGTRLTVL.